This section outlines one T cell receptor (beta chain) sequence together with its context. Each cell subset's genomic DNA was divided evenly among several immunoSEQ plates. The assay was immunoSEQ multiplex PCR, and TCRdb's table has in-frame clones only and misses some. Of 300,000 to 400,000 clones in the sample, around 79% were seen once. CDR1 is LNHDA, CDR2 SQIVND, per germline (reference sequence). The V and J ends lost 2 bases and 5 bases, in that order; junction bases with no gene match: 8. This CDR3 region has 16 residues. This sample is part of a study of shared clonotypes between healthy human individuals.

The clonotype comes from a man aged 30 to 39 in good health. J is TRBJ2-1 and V is TRBV19; TRBD2 agrees at 8 bases. Sample: memory CD4+ T cells sorted from blood. Subset defined: CD45RA-negative fraction. In nucleotides, the CDR3 is TGTGCCAGTAGTATACGGGGGGGACTAGGGCACAATGAGCAGTTCTTC. Residues: CASSIRGGLGHNEQFF.